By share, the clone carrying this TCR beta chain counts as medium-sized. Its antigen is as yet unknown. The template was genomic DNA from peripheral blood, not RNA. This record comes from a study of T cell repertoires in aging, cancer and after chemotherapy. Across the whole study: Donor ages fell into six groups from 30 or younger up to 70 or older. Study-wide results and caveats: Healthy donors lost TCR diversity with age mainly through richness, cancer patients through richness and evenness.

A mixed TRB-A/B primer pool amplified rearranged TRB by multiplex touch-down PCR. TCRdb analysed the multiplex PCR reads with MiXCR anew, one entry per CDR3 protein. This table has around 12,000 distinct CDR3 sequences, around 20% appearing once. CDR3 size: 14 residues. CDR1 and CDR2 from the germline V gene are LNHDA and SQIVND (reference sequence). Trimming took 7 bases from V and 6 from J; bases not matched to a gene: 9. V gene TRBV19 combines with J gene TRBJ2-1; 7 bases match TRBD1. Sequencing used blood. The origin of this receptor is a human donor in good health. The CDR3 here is CASTRDRVGNEQFF. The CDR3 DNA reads TGTGCCAGTACTAGAGACAGGGTTGGCAATGAGCAGTTCTTC.